Listed here are 24 T cell receptor beta chains from one sample, sequenced in a study of blood T cell repertoires in COVID-19. Some clones are missing from TCRdb's copy, which holds only in-frame ones; the method was immunoSEQ multiplex PCR. The sample lists about 140,000 clones, roughly 82% occurring once. Input material: peripheral blood. Receptors originate from a human donor in a cohort sampled during active COVID-19.

This rearrangement joins TRBV28 to TRBJ1-2; no firm D call. V was shortened by 2 bases and J by 8 bases, with 21 bases between the two germline ends. The length of the CDR3 is 16 residues. Germline-derived CDR1 and CDR2 are MDHEN and SYDVKM. The CDR3 nucleotides read TGTGCCAGCAGTTTAAAAGTGGACGGGGAAACAAGGGGCTACACCTTC. It yields the protein CASSLKVDGETRGYTF.

The J gene is TRBJ1-2, the V gene TRBV14; 10 bases align to TRBD1. The ends lost 5 bases at V and 4 bases at J; junction bases unmatched: 7. Germline loops: CDR1 SGHDN, CDR2 FVKESK. The CDR3 has 15 amino acids. The CDR3 DNA reads TGTGCCAGCAGCAAGGGCAGGACAGGGGGCTATGGCTACACCTTC. Translation gives CASSKGRTGGYGYTF.

The chain carries TRBV19 and TRBJ2-6; no reliable D call. The V and J ends lost 3 bases and 1 base respectively, with 7 bases between them. The CDR3 totals 15 residues. Germline CDR1 LNHDA, CDR2 SQIVND (reference sequence). DNA for the CDR3: TGTGCCAGTAGTATTTCCTTGTCTGGGGCCAACGTCCTGACTTTC. This codes for CASSISLSGANVLTF.

The genes are TRBV30 and TRBJ2-2, with a weak D call TRBD2 (6 bases). CDR1 is GTSNPN and CDR2 is SVGIG in the germline V gene (reference sequence). This CDR3 is built from 13 residues. Deletions cut 6 bases from V and 6 bases from J, with 14 bases between. This chain's CDR3 is CACQIGGPGELFF. CDR3 bases: TGTGCCTGCCAGATCGGAGGGCCCGGGGAGCTGTTTTTT.

This clone has more than one count but fewer than ten. The chain has TRBV6-1 and TRBJ1-6; D is ambiguous. In germline, CDR1 is MNHNS, CDR2 SASEGT. The CDR3 totals 15 residues. The germline V and J ends were trimmed by 2 bases and 1 base, with 6 bases remaining between them. The CDR3 reads CASSEPGSYNSPLHF. The CDR3 DNA sequence: TGTGCCAGCAGTGAACCGGGTTCCTATAATTCACCCCTCCACTTT.

This clone came up many times. V and J are TRBV11-2 and TRBJ1-4, with D maybe TRBD1 (5 bases). CDR1 SGHAT and CDR2 FQNNGV come from the germline V gene. This CDR3 has 16 amino acids. Deletions cut 1 base from V and 0 bases from J, with 9 bases between. The CDR3 DNA reads as TGTGCCAGCAGCTTAGTCAGGGCAGCAACTAATGAAAAACTGTTTTTT. It encodes CASSLVRAATNEKLFF.

This clone is termed medium-sized. The V gene is TRBV6-5, the J gene TRBJ1-4; TRBD1 might be the D (5 bases). Trimming took 8 bases from V and 4 from J, leaving 11 bases between them. CDR1 is MNHEY, CDR2 SVGAGI, per germline. The CDR3 is 13 residues long. CDR3 amino acids: CASGGYNNEKLFF. The CDR3 nucleotides read TGTGCCAGCGGGGGGTATAATAATGAAAAACTGTTTTTT.

The rearrangement joins TRBV2 to TRBJ2-5; 9 bases map to TRBD2. This CDR3 is built from 15 residues. The junction had 6 bases not matched to a gene; V was cut back by 5 bases and J by 2 bases. In germline, CDR1 is SNHLY, CDR2 FYNNEI. CDR3 sequence: CASSRLAAIQETQYF. CDR3 nucleotide sequence: TGTGCCAGCAGTCGACTAGCGGCTATTCAAGAGACCCAGTACTTC. Together with reference TRBV2 and TRBJ2-5, the CDR3 gives the full variable domain: EPEVTQTPSHQVTQMGQEVILRCVPISNHLYFYWYRQILGQKVEFLVSFYNNEISEKSEIFDDQFSVERPDGSNFTLKIRSTKLEDSAMYFCASSRLAAIQETQYFGPGTRLLVL.

The chain couples TRBV6-1 to TRBJ2-7, with TRBD1 identical over 7 bases. The germline CDR1 and CDR2 sequences are MNHNS and SASEGT. The CDR3 has 13 residues. CDR3 residues: CASSENRDSLTCV. CDR3 DNA sequence: TGTGCCAGCAGTGAAAATCGGGACAGCCTAACGTGCGTC.

The chain employs TRBV28 and TRBJ1-2; 9 bases are a match to TRBD1. This CDR3 has 13 amino acids. V lost 6 bases and J lost 6; bases outside the gene matches: 5. CDR1 and CDR2 from the germline V gene are MDHEN and SYDVKM. CDR3 region: CASSLWTGDGYTF. CDR3 coding DNA: TGTGCCAGCAGCCTGTGGACAGGGGATGGCTACACCTTC.

This rearrangement joins TRBV7-3 to TRBJ2-2; 13 bases match TRBD2. V lost 10 bases, J lost 6 bases, and 5 bases stayed unmatched. Per germline, CDR1 SGHTA and CDR2 FQGTGA. This CDR3 spans 14 amino acids. CDR3 sequence (DNA): TGTGCCACTCGGACTAGCGGGAGTGCCGGGGAGCTGTTTTTT. Residues: CATRTSGSAGELFF.

This rearrangement joins TRBV4-2 to TRBJ2-3; 7 bases match TRBD2. The junction had 14 bases not matched to a gene; V was cut back by 0 bases and J by 5 bases. The V gene's germline CDR1 is LGHNA and CDR2 YNFKEQ. The CDR3 sequence is 18 residues long. Written as DNA, the CDR3 is TGTGCCAGCAGCCAAGATGGAAACCCCGGTCCTAGCGGAGATACGCAGTATTTT. Its translation is CASSQDGNPGPSGDTQYF.

This chain uses TRBV12-3 or TRBV12-4 with TRBJ2-1, with D maybe TRBD2 (5 bases). V lost 4 bases, J lost 3 bases, and 7 bases lay in between. CDR3 size: 13 residues. The CDR3: CASSWGDYNEQFF. The CDR3 DNA reads TGTGCCAGCAGTTGGGGAGACTACAATGAGCAGTTCTTC.

The gene calls are TRBV7-9 and TRBJ2-7; TRBD1 matches at 7 bases. CDR1 and CDR2 (germline): SEHNR, FQNEAQ (reference sequence). This CDR3 contains 14 residues. V dropped 3 bases and J dropped 3; count of bases not matched to a gene: 5. The CDR3 region is CASSFTGVSYEQYF. The CDR3 region has the DNA TGTGCCAGCAGCTTTACAGGGGTAAGCTACGAGCAGTACTTC.

V is TRBV27 and J is TRBJ2-5; 9 bases map to TRBD1. The CDR3 totals 13 residues. Germline lookup yields CDR1 MNHEY and CDR2 SMNVEV (reference sequence). V dropped 4 bases and J dropped 7; count of bases not matched to a gene: 4. CDR3 DNA sequence: TGTGCCAGCAGTTGGGGGACAGGGATGACCCAGTACTTC. Translation gives CASSWGTGMTQYF.

This sequence joins TRBV29-1 and TRBJ1-2; the D gene is possibly TRBD1 (6 bases). The CDR3 is made up of 11 amino acids. CDR1 is SQVTM, CDR2 ANQGSEA, per germline. V lost 6 bases and J 5 bases, leaving 10 bases between the germline ends. CDR3 residues: CSVRTAYGYTF. CDR3 nucleotides: TGCAGCGTCCGGACAGCGTATGGCTACACCTTC. The variable domain in full, completed from reference TRBV29-1 and TRBJ1-2, reads SAVISQKPSRDICQRGTSLTIQCQVDSQVTMMFWYRQQPGQSLTLIATANQGSEATYESGFVIDKFPISRPNLTFSTLTVSNMSPEDSSIYLCSVRTAYGYTFGSGTRLTVV.

This clone occurred a few times. Here the CDR3 reads CASSLFGVHGELFF. In DNA, the CDR3 is TGTGCCAGCAGCTTGTTCGGAGTCCACGGGGAGCTGTTTTTT. The chain recombines TRBV5-4 with TRBJ2-2; D remains ambiguous. V dropped 1 base and J dropped 7 bases, with 11 bases sitting between them. The CDR3 covers 14 residues. Per germline, CDR1 SGHNT and CDR2 YYREEE (reference sequence).

The J gene is TRBJ2-2, the V gene TRBV3-1 (or the pseudogene TRBV3-2), with D possibly matching TRBD2 (5 bases). The CDR3 has 15 residues. CDR1 is LGHDT and CDR2 is YNNKEL in the germline V gene (reference sequence). The V gene lost 1 base and the J gene lost 3 bases, with 9 bases spanning the gap. The CDR3 here is CASSQVLADTGELFF. CDR3 nucleotides: TGTGCCAGCAGCCAAGTGCTAGCTGACACCGGGGAGCTGTTTTTT.

The chain links TRBV28 to TRBJ1-2; 9 bases align to TRBD1. V lost 6 bases to trimming and J lost 1 base; unmatched junction nucleotides: 9. The germline CDR1 and CDR2 sequences are MDHEN and SYDVKM. There are 16 residues in the CDR3. CDR3 in amino acids: CASRVTGGTDNYGYTF. CDR3 bases: TGTGCCAGCAGGGTGACAGGGGGGACGGATAACTATGGCTACACCTTC.

The chain uses TRBV30 and TRBJ1-4; D possibly corresponds to TRBD1 (6 bases). Germline V CDR1 and CDR2: GTSNPN, SVGIG (reference sequence). The CDR3 extends over 14 amino acids. Deletions cut 3 bases from V and 4 bases from J, with 12 bases between. The CDR3 nucleotides are TGTGCCTGGAGCGCGGGAGGGGGTAATGAAAAACTGTTTTTT. Translating it yields CAWSAGGGNEKLFF.

The J gene is TRBJ1-5, the V gene TRBV3-1 (or the pseudogene TRBV3-2), with D unresolved. The CDR3 totals 14 residues. CDR1 LGHDT and CDR2 YNNKEL come from the germline V gene (reference sequence). Trimming took off 0 bases at V and 6 bases at J, with 9 bases between the two ends. For the CDR3, the DNA is TGTGCCAGCAGCCAAGATTTAACGAGTCAGCCCCAGCATTTT. This translates into CASSQDLTSQPQHF.

The J gene is TRBJ2-3, the V gene TRBV7-2; 7 nucleotides match TRBD2. This CDR3 is 16 amino acids long. V shed 5 bases and J 0 bases; nucleotides not matched to a gene: 8. Germline values: CDR1 SGHTA, CDR2 FQGNSA. Here the CDR3 reads CASSADLAESTDTQYF. CDR3 sequence (DNA): TGTGCCAGCAGCGCCGACCTAGCGGAAAGCACAGATACGCAGTATTTT.

Written as DNA, the CDR3 is TGTGCCAGCAGCTTAGCAGTTAGGGGTCACGAGCAGTACTTC. Translation: CASSLAVRGHEQYF. The rearrangement links TRBV7-9 to TRBJ2-7, with D perhaps matching TRBD1 (5 bases). The CDR3 loop spans 14 amino acids. V gave up 0 bases and J gave up 5 bases, with 11 bases separating them. Germline V gene sequence: CDR1 SEHNR, CDR2 FQNEAQ (reference sequence).

This chain links TRBV5-8 with TRBJ2-2; D is perhaps TRBD1 (5 bases). The V end lost 2 bases, the J end lost 3 bases, and 11 bases lay between the germline ends. Germline lookup yields CDR1 SGHTS and CDR2 YDEGEE. This CDR3 is built from 15 residues. CDR3 protein: CASSLGQGDTGELFF. The CDR3, as DNA: TGTGCCAGCAGCTTAGGGCAGGGCGACACCGGGGAGCTGTTTTTT.